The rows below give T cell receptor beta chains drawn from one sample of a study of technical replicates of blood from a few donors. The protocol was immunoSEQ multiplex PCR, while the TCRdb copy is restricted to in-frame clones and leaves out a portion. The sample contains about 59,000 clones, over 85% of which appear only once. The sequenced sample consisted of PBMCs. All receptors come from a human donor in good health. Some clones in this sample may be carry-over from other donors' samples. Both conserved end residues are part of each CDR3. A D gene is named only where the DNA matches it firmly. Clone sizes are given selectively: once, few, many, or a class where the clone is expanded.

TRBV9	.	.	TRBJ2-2	TGTGCCAGCAGCGTAGCGGCCGGGGAGCTGTTTTTT	CASSVAAGELFF
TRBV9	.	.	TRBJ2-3	TGTGCCAGCAGCGTAGGACAGGCGGGTACGCAGTATTTT	CASSVGQAGTQYF
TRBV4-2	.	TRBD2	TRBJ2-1	TGTGCCAGCAGCCAAGCCTCCGGGTGGCTAGCGGGCAATGAGCAGTTCTTC	CASSQASGWLAGNEQFF
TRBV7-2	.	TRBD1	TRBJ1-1	TGTGCCAGCAGCTTAGCTGGCAGGGGGTACCCTGAAGCTTTCTTT	CASSLAGRGYPEAFF
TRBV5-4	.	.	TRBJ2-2	TGTGCCAGCAGCCCGGGGAGGGGGGACACCGGGGAGCTGTTTTTT	CASSPGRGDTGELFF
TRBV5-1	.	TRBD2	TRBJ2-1	TGCGCCAGCAGCTCCGTTCGGAGCGGGACGAACAATGAGCAGTTCTTC	CASSSVRSGTNNEQFF
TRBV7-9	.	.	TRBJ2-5	TGTGCCAGCAACCACGAAGGAGGTTCCCAGTACTTC	CASNHEGGSQYF
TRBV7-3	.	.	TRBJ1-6	TGTGCCAGCAGCTTAACCCCGAATTCACCCCTCCACTTT	CASSLTPNSPLHF
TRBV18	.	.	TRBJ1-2	TGTGCCAGCTCACCAAGGACTCCACCCAACTACACCTTC	CASSPRTPPNYTF
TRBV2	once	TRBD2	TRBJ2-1	TGTGCCAGCAGGAAAGGACTAGCGGGGGGTGGTCGGGTGCAGTTCTTC	CASRKGLAGGGRVQFF
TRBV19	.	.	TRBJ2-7	TGTGCCAGTAGTATCGGGCAGGGGGGACCCTACGAGCAGTACTTC	CASSIGQGGPYEQYF
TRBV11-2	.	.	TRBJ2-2	TGTGCCAGCAGCTTATTCTCGAGGGTTCCCACCGGGGAGCTGTTTTTT	CASSLFSRVPTGELFF
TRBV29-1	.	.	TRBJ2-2	TGCAGCGTTACAGAGACCGGGGAGCTGTTTTTT	CSVTETGELFF
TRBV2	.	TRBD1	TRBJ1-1	TGTGCCAGCAGTGACCTGGTGACAGGGGCCCGCGCCACTGAAGCTTTCTTT	CASSDLVTGARATEAFF
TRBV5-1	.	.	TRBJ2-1	TGCGCCAGCAGCCCCTCCGGGGGATACAATGAGCAGTTCTTC	CASSPSGGYNEQFF
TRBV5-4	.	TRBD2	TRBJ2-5	TGTGCCAGCAGCCCGACTAGCGGGGGGCACCAAGAGACCCAGTACTTC	CASSPTSGGHQETQYF
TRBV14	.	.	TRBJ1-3	TGTGCCAGCACCGGGACACCTCGAAATAGTGGAAACACCATATATTTT	CASTGTPRNSGNTIYF
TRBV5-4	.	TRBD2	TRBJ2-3	TGTGCCAGCAGCACTTACAGGACTAGCGGGGGTTCGGCAGATACGCAGTATTTT	CASSTYRTSGGSADTQYF
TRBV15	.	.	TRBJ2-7	TGTGCCACCAGCCGTCTAGTGGACTCCTACGAGCAGTACTTC	CATSRLVDSYEQYF
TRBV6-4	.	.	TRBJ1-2	TGTGCCAGCAGTGACCAACGGGATGGCTACACCTTC	CASSDQRDGYTF
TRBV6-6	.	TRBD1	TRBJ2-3	TGTGCCAGCAGGGCAACAGGGGGCGGCAGCACAGATACGCAGTATTTT	CASRATGGGSTDTQYF
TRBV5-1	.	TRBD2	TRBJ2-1	TGCGCCAGCAGCTTGTACCTAGTAGGCGGGGCACCGGGGGGGGAGCAGTTCTTC	CASSLYLVGGAPGGEQFF
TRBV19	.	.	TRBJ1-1	TGTGCCAGTAGTCCTTACATGAACACTGAAGCTTTCTTT	CASSPYMNTEAFF
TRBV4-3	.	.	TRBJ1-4	TGCGCCAGCAGCCAAGATTTGGGGGCTCCCGAAAAACTGTTTTTT	CASSQDLGAPEKLFF
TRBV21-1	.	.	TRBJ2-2	TGTGCCAGCAGCAAAGCGCTTTCGGCGGCGAACACCGGGGAGCTGTTTTTT	CASSKALSAANTGELFF
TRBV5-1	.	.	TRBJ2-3	TGCGCCAGCAGCGGCGGGACGGATCGCACAGATACGCAGTATTTT	CASSGGTDRTDTQYF
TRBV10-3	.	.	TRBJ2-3	TGTGCCAGTAACGGGGGAGCAGATACGCAGTATTTT	CASNGGADTQYF
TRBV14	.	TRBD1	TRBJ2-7	TGTGCCAGCAGCCCCACAGGGGTCAGGGAGCAGTACTTC	CASSPTGVREQYF
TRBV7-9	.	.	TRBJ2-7	TGTGCCAGCAGCTCCCGGGGGCGGGAGTTGAGTGAGCAGTACTTC	CASSSRGRELSEQYF
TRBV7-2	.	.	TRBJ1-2	TGTGCCAGCAGCTTACTCCGGGACTATGGCTACACCTTC	CASSLLRDYGYTF
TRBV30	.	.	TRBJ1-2	TGTGCCTGGAAAAAAATCCGGGTAACCTATGGCTACACCTTC	CAWKKIRVTYGYTF
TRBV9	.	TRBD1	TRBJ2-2	TGTGCCAGCAGCTCACGGGGGTGGGACAGGGGGCGCCCCGGGGAGCTGTTTTTT	CASSSRGWDRGRPGELFF
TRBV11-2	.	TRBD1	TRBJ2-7	TGTGCCAGCAGCTCCCTAGTTAAGGACAGGGACGAGCAGTACTTC	CASSSLVKDRDEQYF
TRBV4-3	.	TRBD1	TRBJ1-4	TGCGCCAGCAGCCAAGATTCGGGCGGCAGGGGGCATGAAAAACTGTTTTTT	CASSQDSGGRGHEKLFF
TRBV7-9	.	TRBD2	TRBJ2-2	TGTGCCAGCAGCTCTAGCGGGGGCGGAGGAACCGGGGAGCTGTTTTTT	CASSSSGGGGTGELFF
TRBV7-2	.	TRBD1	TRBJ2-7	TGTGCCAGCAGCTTGCAGGGGGCCTACGAGCAGTACTTC	CASSLQGAYEQYF
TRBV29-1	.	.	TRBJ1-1	TGCAGCGTTGGGGCTGAGGGCACTGAAGCTTTCTTT	CSVGAEGTEAFF
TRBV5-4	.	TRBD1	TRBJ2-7	TGTGCCAGCAGCAGGGACAGGGGTTCCTACGAGCAGTACTTC	CASSRDRGSYEQYF
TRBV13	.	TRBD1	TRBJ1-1	TGTGCCAGCAGCGCGAGAAGGACAGGGGAAAGCACTGAAGCTTTCTTT	CASSARRTGESTEAFF
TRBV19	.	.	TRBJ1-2	TGTGCCAGTAGTATAGTCTCACAGGGTTATGGCTACACCTTC	CASSIVSQGYGYTF
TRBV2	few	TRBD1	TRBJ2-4	TGTGCCAGCAGAGGAGGACAGGGAAGAGACATTCAGTACTTC	CASRGGQGRDIQYF
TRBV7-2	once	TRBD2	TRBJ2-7	TGTGCCAGCAGCTTAGCTAGCGGGAGTATCTACGAGCAGTACTTC	CASSLASGSIYEQYF
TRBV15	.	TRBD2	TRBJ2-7	TGTGCCACCAGCAGAAGAGTTGGGCGGGAGGGCCCCGCCGAGCAGTACTTC	CATSRRVGREGPAEQYF
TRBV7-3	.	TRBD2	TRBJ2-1	TGTGCCAGCAGCCGCGCCCCTCTTACTAGCGGGAGATACAATGAGCAGTTCTTC	CASSRAPLTSGRYNEQFF
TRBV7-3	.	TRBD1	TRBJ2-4	TGTGCCAGCAGCAGGACAGGGGGAGAAAACATTCAGTACTTC	CASSRTGGENIQYF
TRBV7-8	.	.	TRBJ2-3	TGTGCCAGCAGCCCCCACCAGGCAGATACGCAGTATTTT	CASSPHQADTQYF
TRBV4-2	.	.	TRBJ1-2	TGTGCCAGCAGCCAAGCCTCCTATGGCTACACCTTC	CASSQASYGYTF
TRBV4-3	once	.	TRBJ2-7	TGCGCCAGCAGCCAAGAACGGACAGACGCCTACGAGCAGTACTTC	CASSQERTDAYEQYF
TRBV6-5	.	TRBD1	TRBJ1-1	TGTGCCAGCAGTTTTATCTGGACAGGTAAAGCTTTCTTT	CASSFIWTGKAFF
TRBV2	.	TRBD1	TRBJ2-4	TGTGCCAGCAGTGAAGCTGACAGGGTAGGGTACTTC	CASSEADRVGYF
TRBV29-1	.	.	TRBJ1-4	TGCAGCGCGTGGCAGGGAAGCTTGGAAAAACTGTTTTTT	CSAWQGSLEKLFF
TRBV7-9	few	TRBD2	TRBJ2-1	TGTGCCAGCAGCCGACTAGCGGGAGAGGGTAGCGATGAGCAGTTCTTC	CASSRLAGEGSDEQFF
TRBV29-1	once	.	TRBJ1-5	TGCAGCGTTATCGTGGCCGGCGGGGTCAATCAGCCCCAGCATTTT	CSVIVAGGVNQPQHF
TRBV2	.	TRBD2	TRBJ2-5	TGTGCCAGCAGCTATACGGAAATAGCGGGGAGCCAAGAGACCCAGTACTTC	CASSYTEIAGSQETQYF